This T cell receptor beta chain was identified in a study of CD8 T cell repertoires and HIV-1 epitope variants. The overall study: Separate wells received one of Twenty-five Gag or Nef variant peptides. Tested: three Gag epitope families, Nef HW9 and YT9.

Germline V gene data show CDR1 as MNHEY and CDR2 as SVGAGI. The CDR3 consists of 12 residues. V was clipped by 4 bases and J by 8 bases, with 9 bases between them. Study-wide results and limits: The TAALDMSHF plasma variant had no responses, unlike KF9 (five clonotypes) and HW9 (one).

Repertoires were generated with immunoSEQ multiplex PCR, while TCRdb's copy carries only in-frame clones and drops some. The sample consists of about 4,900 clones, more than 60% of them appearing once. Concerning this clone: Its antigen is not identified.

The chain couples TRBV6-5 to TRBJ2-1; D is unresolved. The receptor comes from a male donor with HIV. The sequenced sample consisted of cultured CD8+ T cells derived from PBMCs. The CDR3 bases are TGTGCCAGCAGTTCTGGGTGGGATGAGCAGTTCTTC. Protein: CASSSGWDEQFF.